This TCR beta chain was captured in a study of cytomegalovirus exposure and HLA in healthy donors. Study results and caveats: Accurate predictions that matched the HLA-A and HLA-B alleles of most subjects were reportedly made from TCR beta sequences. A highly shared variant cluster was judged a likely technical artifact.

This clone has just one count. Its antigen is not identified. Whereas donors were nominally healthy upon sampling, unrecorded immune exposures were probable. This PCR relied on a set of 60 Vbeta primers and 13 Jbeta primers. TCRdb's copy holds only in-frame clones and misses some; the assay was immunoSEQ multiplex PCR. Here the sample spans under 200,000 clones, roughly 85% being singletons. Sequenced sample: PBMCs. This clonotype was obtained from a woman aged 45 to 65 in good health and CMV-seronegative.

CDR3 nucleotides: TGCGCCAGCAGCCCGACTAGCGGGGCGTTACAAGAGACCCAGTACTTC. Translation gives CASSPTSGALQETQYF. The rearrangement uses TRBV5-1 and TRBJ2-5; 11 bases are shared with TRBD2. Germline loops: CDR1 SGHRS, CDR2 YFSETQ. J gave up 2 bases and V 4 bases, and 7 bases lay outside the gene matches. CDR3 length: 16 residues.